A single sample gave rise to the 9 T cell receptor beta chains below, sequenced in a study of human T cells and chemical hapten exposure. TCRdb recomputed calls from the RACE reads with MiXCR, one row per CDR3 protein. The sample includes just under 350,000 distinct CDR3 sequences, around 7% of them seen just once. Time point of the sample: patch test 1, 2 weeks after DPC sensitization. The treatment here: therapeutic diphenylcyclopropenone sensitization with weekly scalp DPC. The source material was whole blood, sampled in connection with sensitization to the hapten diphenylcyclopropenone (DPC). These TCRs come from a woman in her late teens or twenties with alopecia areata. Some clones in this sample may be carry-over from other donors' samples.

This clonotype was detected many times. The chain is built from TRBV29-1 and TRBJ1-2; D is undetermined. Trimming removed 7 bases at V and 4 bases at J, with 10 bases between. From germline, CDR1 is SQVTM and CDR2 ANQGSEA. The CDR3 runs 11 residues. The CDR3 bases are TGCAGCGCCGACGCAGGCTATGGCTACACCTTC. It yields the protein CSADAGYGYTF.

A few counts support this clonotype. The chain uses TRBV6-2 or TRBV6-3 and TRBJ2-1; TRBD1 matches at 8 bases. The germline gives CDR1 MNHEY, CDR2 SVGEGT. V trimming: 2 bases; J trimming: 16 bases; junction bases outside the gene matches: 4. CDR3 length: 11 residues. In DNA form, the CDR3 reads TGTGCCAGCAGTTACCAGGGGGCGTTCTTCTTC. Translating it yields CASSYQGAFFF.

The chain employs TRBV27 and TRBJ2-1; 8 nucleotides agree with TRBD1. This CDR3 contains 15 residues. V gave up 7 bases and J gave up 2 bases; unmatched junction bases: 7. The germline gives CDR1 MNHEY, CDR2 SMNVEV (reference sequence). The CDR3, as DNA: TGTGCCAGCACCCCCGGGACAGGAGCCTACAATGAGCAGTTCTTC. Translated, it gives CASTPGTGAYNEQFF.

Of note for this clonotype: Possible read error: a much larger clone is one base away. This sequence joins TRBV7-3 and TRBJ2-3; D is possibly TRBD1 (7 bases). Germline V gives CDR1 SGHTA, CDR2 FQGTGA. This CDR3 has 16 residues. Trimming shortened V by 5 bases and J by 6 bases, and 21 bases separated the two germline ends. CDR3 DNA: TGTGCCAGCAGCCATGGGAGCCAGGGGGGAGCGGATACGCAGTATTTT. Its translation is CASSHGSQGGADTQYF.

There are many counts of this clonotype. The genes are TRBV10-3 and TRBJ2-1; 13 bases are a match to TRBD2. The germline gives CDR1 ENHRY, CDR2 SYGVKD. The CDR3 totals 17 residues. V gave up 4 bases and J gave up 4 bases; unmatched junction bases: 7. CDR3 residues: CAISGGTSGAIYNEQFF. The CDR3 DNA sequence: TGTGCCATCAGTGGCGGGACTAGCGGGGCTATTTACAATGAGCAGTTCTTC.

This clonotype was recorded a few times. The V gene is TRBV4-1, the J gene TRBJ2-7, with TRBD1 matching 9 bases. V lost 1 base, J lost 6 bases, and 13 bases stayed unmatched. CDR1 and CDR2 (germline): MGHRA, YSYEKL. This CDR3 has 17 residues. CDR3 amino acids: CASSQVLTGTGMGEQYF. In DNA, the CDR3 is TGCGCCAGCAGCCAAGTTTTGACGGGGACAGGGATGGGCGAGCAGTACTTC.

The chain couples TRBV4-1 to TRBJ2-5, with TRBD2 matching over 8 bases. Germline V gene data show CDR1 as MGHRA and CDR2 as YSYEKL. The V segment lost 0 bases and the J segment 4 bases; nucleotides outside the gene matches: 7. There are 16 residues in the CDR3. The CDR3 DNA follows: TGCGCCAGCAGCCAAGAAAGGTACAGCGGGGGAGAGACCCAGTACTTC. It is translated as CASSQERYSGGETQYF.

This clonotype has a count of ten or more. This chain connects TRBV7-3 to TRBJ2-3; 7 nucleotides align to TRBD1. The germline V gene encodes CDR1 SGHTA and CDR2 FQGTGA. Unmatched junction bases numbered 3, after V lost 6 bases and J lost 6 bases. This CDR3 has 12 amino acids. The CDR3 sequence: CASSKQGDTQYF. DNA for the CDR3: TGTGCCAGCAGTAAACAGGGGGATACGCAGTATTTT.

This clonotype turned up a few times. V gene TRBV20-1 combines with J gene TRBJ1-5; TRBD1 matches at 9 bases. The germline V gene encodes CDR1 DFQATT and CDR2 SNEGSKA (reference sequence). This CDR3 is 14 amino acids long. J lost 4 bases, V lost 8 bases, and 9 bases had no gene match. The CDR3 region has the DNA TGCAGTACCCCGGGACAGGGTTCTAATCAGCCCCAGCATTTT. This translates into CSTPGQGSNQPQHF.